The 18 T cell receptor beta chains given below trace back to one sample, sequenced in a study of blood T cell repertoires in COVID-19. The table came from immunoSEQ multiplex PCR; TCRdb's copy has only in-frame clones and leaves some out. The sample yields more than 60,000 clones, about 83% seen once. The sequenced sample consisted of peripheral blood. The source of these receptors is a man between 45 and 60 years old with acute or convalescent COVID-19.

The chain uses TRBV5-1 and TRBJ2-5; D is possibly TRBD1 (6 bases). Looked up from germline, CDR1 is SGHRS and CDR2 is YFSETQ. CDR3 length equals 15 residues. Trimming cost V 2 bases and J 2 bases, with 13 bases left between them. CDR3 nucleotides: TGCGCCAGCAGCTTCAATAGACAGGTACAAGAGACCCAGTACTTC. Protein: CASSFNRQVQETQYF.

This clone was counted once. This sequence joins TRBV9 and TRBJ1-6; D remains ambiguous. Between the trimmed V and J ends, which lost 2 bases and 7 bases, there was a span of 7 bases. CDR3 size: 13 residues. Germline CDR1 reads SGDLS; CDR2 reads YYNGEE. The CDR3 loop reads CASSVSRNSPLHF. The CDR3 DNA reads as TGTGCCAGCAGCGTCTCGAGGAATTCACCCCTCCACTTT.

The V gene is TRBV5-4, the J gene TRBJ1-2; D remains unclear. Trimming shortened V by 2 bases and J by 8 bases, and 10 bases separated the two germline ends. Germline V lookup: CDR1 SGHNT, CDR2 YYREEE (reference sequence). The CDR3 extends over 12 amino acids. CDR3 residues: CASSFAAKGYTF. In nucleotides, the CDR3 is TGTGCCAGCAGCTTTGCGGCGAAAGGCTACACCTTC. Complete variable domain (other parts from reference TRBV5-4 and TRBJ1-2): ETGVTQSPTHLIKTRGQQVTLRCSSQSGHNTVSWYQQALGQGPQFIFQYYREEENGRGNFPPRFSGLQFPNYSSELNVNALELDDSALYLCASSFAAKGYTFGSGTRLTVV.

This chain links TRBV30 with TRBJ2-2; 8 nucleotides agree with TRBD2. The length of the CDR3 is 16 residues. With 1 base clipped from V and 0 bases from J, the junction kept 4 bases outside the gene matches. Germline-derived CDR1 and CDR2 are GTSNPN and SVGIG (reference sequence). The CDR3 sequence: CAWSGVAGSNTGELFF. The CDR3 region has the DNA TGTGCCTGGAGTGGGGTAGCGGGGTCGAACACCGGGGAGCTGTTTTTT.

This chain links TRBV5-1 with TRBJ2-5; 12 bases align to TRBD2. The CDR3 is 14 amino acids. In germline, CDR1 is SGHRS, CDR2 YFSETQ. Trimming removed 4 bases from V and 4 bases from J; junction bases left unmatched: 2. DNA of the CDR3: TGCGCCAGCAGCGCGACTAGCGGGGGAGAGACCCAGTACTTC. It is translated as CASSATSGGETQYF.

The V gene is TRBV6-5, the J gene TRBJ1-6, with 9 bases that match TRBD1. The V gene's germline CDR1 is MNHEY and CDR2 SVGAGI. With 0 bases clipped from V and 9 bases from J, the junction kept 3 bases outside the gene matches. The CDR3 covers 15 residues. The CDR3 DNA is TGTGCCAGCAGTTACTCGACGACAGGGGGTTCACCCCTCCACTTT. It is translated as CASSYSTTGGSPLHF.

This clone was picked up a small number of times. This chain connects TRBV28 to TRBJ1-5; a possible D gene is TRBD1 (5 bases). CDR1 MDHEN and CDR2 SYDVKM come from the germline V gene. The CDR3 length is 14 residues. V gave up 6 bases and J gave up 9 bases, with 18 bases separating them. The CDR3 DNA reads as TGTGCCAGCAGGGACCCGGGACTGCGTTCGCCCCAGCATTTT. This codes for CASRDPGLRSPQHF.

CDR3 nucleotide sequence: TGTGCCAGCAAAGAAGTGACAGGGGGATATGGCTACACCTTC. Protein product: CASKEVTGGYGYTF. This sequence joins TRBV2 and TRBJ1-2; 9 bases map to TRBD1. There are 14 residues in the CDR3. After removal of 7 bases from V and 5 bases from J, the junction contained 8 bases not matched to a gene. Germline V CDR1 and CDR2: SNHLY, FYNNEI.

The chain joins TRBV10-3 to TRBJ1-2, with D possibly matching TRBD1 (5 bases). V was pared by 2 bases and J by 2 bases, with 9 bases between. Germline V CDR1 and CDR2: ENHRY, SYGVKD. The CDR3 is 14 amino acids. The CDR3 sequence is CAISEVHRNYGYTF. The CDR3 DNA follows: TGTGCCATCAGTGAGGTCCACAGGAACTATGGCTACACCTTC.

The chain uses TRBV27 and TRBJ2-2, with TRBD1 matching over 11 bases. CDR1 is MNHEY, CDR2 SMNVEV, per germline (reference sequence). The trim removed 7 bases at V and 6 bases at J, leaving 7 bases unmatched. The CDR3 extends over 15 amino acids. The CDR3 loop is CASTPDRGPSGELFF. The CDR3, as DNA: TGTGCCAGCACTCCGGACAGGGGGCCGTCCGGGGAGCTGTTTTTT.

V usage is TRBV9 and J usage is TRBJ2-5; tentatively, D is TRBD1 (5 bases). Germline loops: CDR1 SGDLS, CDR2 YYNGEE. The length of the CDR3 is 12 residues. Trimming stripped 3 bases from V and 5 bases from J, with 8 bases between. The CDR3 nucleotides read TGTGCCAGCAGCGGGGGCCTTGAGACCCAGTACTTC. It yields the protein CASSGGLETQYF.

This sequence joins TRBV6-2 or TRBV6-3 and TRBJ1-2; unclear D gene. V lost 4 bases, J lost 0 bases, and 12 bases lay in between. The CDR3 is 15 amino acids. Germline V gives CDR1 MNHEY, CDR2 SVGEGT. The CDR3 protein is CASSSLMGSNYGYTF. The CDR3 DNA is TGTGCCAGCAGTTCCCTGATGGGCTCTAACTATGGCTACACCTTC.

J is TRBJ1-5 and V is TRBV28; no firm D call. V dropped 8 bases and J dropped 0 bases, with 11 bases sitting between them. The germline CDR1 and CDR2 sequences are MDHEN and SYDVKM. The CDR3 has 14 amino acids. The CDR3 DNA reads as TGTGCCAGCTCACAGCAAATTAGCAATCAGCCCCAGCATTTT. Amino acids: CASSQQISNQPQHF.

Only one count was recorded for this clone. Here the CDR3 reads CAWGRDRPSGYTF. The CDR3 DNA reads as TGTGCCTGGGGGCGGGACAGGCCTTCGGGCTACACCTTC. The V gene is TRBV30, the J gene TRBJ1-2, with 8 bases that match TRBD1. The CDR3 spans 13 residues. V gave up 5 bases and J gave up 8 bases; unmatched junction bases: 10. Germline V lookup: CDR1 GTSNPN, CDR2 SVGIG (reference sequence). The full variable domain, its missing parts supplied by reference TRBV30 and TRBJ1-2, is SQTIHQWPATLVQPVGSPLSLECTVEGTSNPNLYWYRQAAGRGLQLLFYSVGIGQISSEVPQNLSASRPQDRQFILSSKKLLLSDSGFYLCAWGRDRPSGYTFGSGTRLTVV.

The V gene is TRBV4-3, the J gene TRBJ1-2; 9 positions agree with TRBD1. V trimming: 0 bases; J trimming: 4 bases; junction bases outside the gene matches: 12. CDR3 size: 18 residues. The germline V gene has CDR1 LGHNA and CDR2 YSLEER. The CDR3 loop reads CASSQDTIRTGVSYGYTF. The CDR3 nucleotides are TGCGCCAGCAGCCAAGATACAATTAGGACAGGGGTGTCCTATGGCTACACCTTC.

V gene TRBV15 combines with J gene TRBJ1-4, with D tentatively TRBD1 (5 bases). There are 14 residues in the CDR3. Germline V gene lookup returns CDR1 LNHNV and CDR2 YYDKDF (reference sequence). V lost 0 bases to trimming and J lost 4 bases, with 6 bases between them. The CDR3 coding sequence is TGTGCCACCAGCAGAGAGGGGGGTAATGAAAAACTGTTTTTT. Translating gives CATSREGGNEKLFF.

This clone was observed a handful of times. The DNA for the CDR3 is TGTGCCAGCAGCCCCGGGACAGCCTCGGAGACCCAGTACTTC. Translated, it gives CASSPGTASETQYF. The chain employs TRBV6-5 and TRBJ2-5, with 7 nucleotides matching TRBD1. The CDR3 covers 14 residues. CDR1 is MNHEY and CDR2 is SVGAGI in the germline V gene. The J segment lost 5 bases and the V segment lost 6 bases, leaving 9 bases of the junction unmatched.

This clone was counted a few times. This chain connects TRBV25-1 to TRBJ2-6; 8 nucleotides agree with TRBD1. CDR3 size: 18 residues. Germline trimming cut 3 bases from V and 0 bases from J; bases unmatched to any gene: 7. CDR1 is MGHDK and CDR2 is SYGVNS in the germline V gene. The CDR3 loop reads CASSDRWTGTSGANVLTF. The CDR3 region has the DNA TGTGCCAGCAGTGATAGGTGGACAGGGACCTCTGGGGCCAACGTCCTGACTTTC.